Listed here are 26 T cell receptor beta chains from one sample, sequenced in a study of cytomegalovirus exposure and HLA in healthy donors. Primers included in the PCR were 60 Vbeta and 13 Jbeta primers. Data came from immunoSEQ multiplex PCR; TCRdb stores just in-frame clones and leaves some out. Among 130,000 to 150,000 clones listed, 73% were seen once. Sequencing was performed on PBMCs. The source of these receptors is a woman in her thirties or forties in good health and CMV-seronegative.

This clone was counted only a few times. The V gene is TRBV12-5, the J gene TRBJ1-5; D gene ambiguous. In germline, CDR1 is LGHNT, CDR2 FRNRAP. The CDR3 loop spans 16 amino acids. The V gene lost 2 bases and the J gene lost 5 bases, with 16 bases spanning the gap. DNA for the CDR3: TGTGCTAGTGGTTTGTCGGGGTCGAATTATGATCAGCCCCAGCATTTT. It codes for CASGLSGSNYDQPQHF.

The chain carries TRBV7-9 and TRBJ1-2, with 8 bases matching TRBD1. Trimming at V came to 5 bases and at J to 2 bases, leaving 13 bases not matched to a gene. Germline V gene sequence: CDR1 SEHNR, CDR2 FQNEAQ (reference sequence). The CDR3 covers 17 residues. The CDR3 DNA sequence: TGTGCCAGCAGCCCATCGACAGGGGCCGAGGGGAACTATGGCTACACCTTC. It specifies CASSPSTGAEGNYGYTF. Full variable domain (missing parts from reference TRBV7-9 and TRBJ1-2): DTGVSQNPRHKITKRGQNVTFRCDPISEHNRLYWYRQTLGQGPEFLTYFQNEAQLEKSRLLSDRFSAERPKGSFSTLEIQRTEQGDSAMYLCASSPSTGAEGNYGYTFGSGTRLTVV.

The CDR3 here is CASGLGEWYGYTF. CDR3 bases: TGTGCTAGTGGTTTGGGGGAGTGGTATGGCTACACCTTC. The chain joins TRBV12-5 to TRBJ1-2; D uncertain. Germline V CDR1 and CDR2: LGHNT, FRNRAP. The CDR3 is made up of 13 amino acids. V dropped 1 base and J dropped 5 bases, with 8 bases sitting between them.

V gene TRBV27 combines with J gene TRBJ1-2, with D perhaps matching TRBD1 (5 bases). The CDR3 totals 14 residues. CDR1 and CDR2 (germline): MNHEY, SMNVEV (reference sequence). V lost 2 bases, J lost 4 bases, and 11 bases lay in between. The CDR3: CASSLIGASYGYTF. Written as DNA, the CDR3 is TGTGCCAGCAGTTTAATTGGGGCTAGCTATGGCTACACCTTC.

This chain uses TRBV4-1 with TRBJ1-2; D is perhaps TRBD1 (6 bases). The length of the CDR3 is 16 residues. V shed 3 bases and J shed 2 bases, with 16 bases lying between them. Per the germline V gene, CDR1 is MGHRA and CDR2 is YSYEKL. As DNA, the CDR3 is TGCGCCAGCAGCCACAGAGCCAGGGGCGGAAACTATGGCTACACCTTC. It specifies CASSHRARGGNYGYTF.

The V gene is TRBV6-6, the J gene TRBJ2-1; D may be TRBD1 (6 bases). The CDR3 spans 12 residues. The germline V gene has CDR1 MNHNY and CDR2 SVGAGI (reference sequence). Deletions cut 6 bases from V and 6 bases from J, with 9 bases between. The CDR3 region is CASRQGTNEQFF. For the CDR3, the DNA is TGTGCCAGCAGACAGGGAACCAATGAGCAGTTCTTC.

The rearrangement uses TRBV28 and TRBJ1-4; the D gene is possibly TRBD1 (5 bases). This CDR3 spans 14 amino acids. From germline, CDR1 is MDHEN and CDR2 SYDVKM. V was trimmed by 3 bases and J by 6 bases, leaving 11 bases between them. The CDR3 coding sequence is TGTGCCAGCAGTTTGTTCCAGGGTGATGAAAAACTGTTTTTT. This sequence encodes CASSLFQGDEKLFF.

This CDR3 is CASSYSWEGNTIYF. The DNA for the CDR3 is TGTGCCAGCAGTTACTCGTGGGAGGGAAACACCATATATTTT. J is TRBJ1-3 and V is TRBV6-5; D remains ambiguous. Trimming stripped 0 bases from V and 4 bases from J, with 7 bases between. The CDR3 loop spans 14 amino acids. Germline values: CDR1 MNHEY, CDR2 SVGAGI.

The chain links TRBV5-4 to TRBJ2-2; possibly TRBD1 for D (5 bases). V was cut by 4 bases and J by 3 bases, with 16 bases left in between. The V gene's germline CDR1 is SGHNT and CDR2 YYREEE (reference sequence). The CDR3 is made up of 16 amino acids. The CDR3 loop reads CASSAVGQTYTGELFF. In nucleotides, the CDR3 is TGTGCCAGCAGCGCGGTGGGGCAGACCTACACCGGGGAGCTGTTTTTT. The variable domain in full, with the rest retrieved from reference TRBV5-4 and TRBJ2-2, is ETGVTQSPTHLIKTRGQQVTLRCSSQSGHNTVSWYQQALGQGPQFIFQYYREEENGRGNFPPRFSGLQFPNYSSELNVNALELDDSALYLCASSAVGQTYTGELFFGEGSRLTVL.

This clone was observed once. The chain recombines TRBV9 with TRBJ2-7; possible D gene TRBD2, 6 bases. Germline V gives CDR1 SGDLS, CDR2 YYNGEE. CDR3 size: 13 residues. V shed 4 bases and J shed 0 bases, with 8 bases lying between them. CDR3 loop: CASSSGGSYEQYF. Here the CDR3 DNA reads TGTGCCAGCAGCTCCGGGGGCTCCTACGAGCAGTACTTC.

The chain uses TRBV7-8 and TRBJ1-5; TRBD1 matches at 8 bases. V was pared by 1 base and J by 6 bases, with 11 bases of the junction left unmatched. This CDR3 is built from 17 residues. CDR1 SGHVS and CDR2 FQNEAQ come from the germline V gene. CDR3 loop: CASSLDPTGGEGQPQHF. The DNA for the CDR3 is TGTGCCAGCAGCTTAGATCCCACAGGGGGGGAGGGTCAGCCCCAGCATTTT.

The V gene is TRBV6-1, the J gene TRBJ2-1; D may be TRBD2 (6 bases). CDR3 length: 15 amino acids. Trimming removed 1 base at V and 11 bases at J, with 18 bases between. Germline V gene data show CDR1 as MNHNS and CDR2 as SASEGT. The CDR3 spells CASSEVFSGDGKQFF. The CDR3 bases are TGTGCCAGCAGTGAAGTTTTTTCGGGGGACGGTAAGCAGTTCTTC.

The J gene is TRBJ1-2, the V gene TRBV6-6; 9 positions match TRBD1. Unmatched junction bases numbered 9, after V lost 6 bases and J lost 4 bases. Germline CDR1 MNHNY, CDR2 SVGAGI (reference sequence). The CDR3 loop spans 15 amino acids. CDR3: CASSDPGQGSYGYTF. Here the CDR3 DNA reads TGTGCCAGCAGCGACCCGGGACAGGGATCCTATGGCTACACCTTC.

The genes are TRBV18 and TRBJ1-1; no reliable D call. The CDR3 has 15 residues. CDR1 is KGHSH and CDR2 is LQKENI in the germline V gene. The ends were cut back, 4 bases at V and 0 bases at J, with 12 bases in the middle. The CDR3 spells CASSLEQTMNTEAFF. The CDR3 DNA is TGTGCCAGCTCACTGGAACAGACGATGAACACTGAAGCTTTCTTT.

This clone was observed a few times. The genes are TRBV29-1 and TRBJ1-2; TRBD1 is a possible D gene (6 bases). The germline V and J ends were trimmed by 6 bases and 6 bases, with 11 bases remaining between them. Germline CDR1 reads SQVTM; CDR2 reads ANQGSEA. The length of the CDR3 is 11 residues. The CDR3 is CSVARTDGYTF. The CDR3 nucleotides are TGCAGCGTCGCTCGGACAGATGGCTACACCTTC.

The CDR3 protein is CASSTGTGSTGELFF. As DNA, the CDR3 is TGTGCCAGCAGTACCGGGACAGGGAGCACCGGGGAGCTGTTTTTT. J is TRBJ2-2 and V is TRBV28, with 9 nucleotides matching TRBD1. The CDR3 extends over 15 amino acids. V was clipped by 5 bases and J by 4 bases; unmatched bases: 5. CDR1 is MDHEN and CDR2 is SYDVKM in the germline V gene.

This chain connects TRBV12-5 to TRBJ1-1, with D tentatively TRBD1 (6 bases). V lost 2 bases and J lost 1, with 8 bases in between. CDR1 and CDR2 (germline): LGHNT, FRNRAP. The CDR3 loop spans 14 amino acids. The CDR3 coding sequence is TGTGCTAGTGGTTTGCAGGGGCGGAACACTGAAGCTTTCTTT. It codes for CASGLQGRNTEAFF.

The CDR3 sequence: CASSPGGRRQALNYGYTF. CDR3 coding DNA: TGTGCCAGCAGCCCAGGGGGACGGCGGCAGGCCTTGAACTATGGCTACACCTTC. This chain uses TRBV9 with TRBJ1-2; 7 bases align to TRBD1. V shed 4 bases, J shed 2 bases, and the junction held 17 bases outside the gene matches. Germline V gene data show CDR1 as SGDLS and CDR2 as YYNGEE. The CDR3 runs to 18 residues.

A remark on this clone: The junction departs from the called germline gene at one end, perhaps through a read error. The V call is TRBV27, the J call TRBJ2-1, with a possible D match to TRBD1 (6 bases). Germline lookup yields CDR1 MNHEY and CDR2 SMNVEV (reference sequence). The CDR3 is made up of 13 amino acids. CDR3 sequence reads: CASSTTPFGTSIF. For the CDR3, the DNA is TGTGCCAGCAGTACGACCCCCTTCGGGACATCCATCTTC.

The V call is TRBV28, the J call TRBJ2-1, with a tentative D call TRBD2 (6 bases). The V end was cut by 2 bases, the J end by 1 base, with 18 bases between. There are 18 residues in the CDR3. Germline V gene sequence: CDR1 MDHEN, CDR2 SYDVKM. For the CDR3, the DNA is TGTGCCAGCAGTTTACCCCTAGCGTGGCCTCTTTCCTACAATGAGCAGTTCTTC. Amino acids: CASSLPLAWPLSYNEQFF.

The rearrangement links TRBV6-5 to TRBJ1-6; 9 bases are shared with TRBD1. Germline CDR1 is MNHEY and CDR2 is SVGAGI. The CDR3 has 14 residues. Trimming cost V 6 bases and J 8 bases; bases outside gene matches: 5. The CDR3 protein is CASSNRGRDSPLHF. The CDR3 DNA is TGTGCCAGCAGCAACAGGGGGCGAGATTCACCCCTCCACTTT.

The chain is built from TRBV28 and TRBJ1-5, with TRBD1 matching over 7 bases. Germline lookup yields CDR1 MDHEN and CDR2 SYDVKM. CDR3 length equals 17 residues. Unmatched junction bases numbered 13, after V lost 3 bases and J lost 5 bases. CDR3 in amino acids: CASSLKKGGTAYQPQHF. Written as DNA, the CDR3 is TGTGCCAGCAGTTTGAAGAAAGGAGGGACAGCTTATCAGCCCCAGCATTTT.

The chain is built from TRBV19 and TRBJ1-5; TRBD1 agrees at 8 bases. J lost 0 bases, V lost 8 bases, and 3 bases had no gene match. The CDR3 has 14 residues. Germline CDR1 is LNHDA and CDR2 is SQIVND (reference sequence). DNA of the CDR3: TGTGCCAGTCTTACAGGGGGTAGCAATCAGCCCCAGCATTTT. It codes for CASLTGGSNQPQHF.

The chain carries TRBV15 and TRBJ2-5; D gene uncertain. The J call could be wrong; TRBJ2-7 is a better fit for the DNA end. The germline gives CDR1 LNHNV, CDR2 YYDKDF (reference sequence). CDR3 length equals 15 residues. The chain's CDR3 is CATSLSAGFSYEQYF. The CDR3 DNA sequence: TGTGCCACCAGCCTATCGGCAGGCTTCTCCTACGAGCAGTACTTC.

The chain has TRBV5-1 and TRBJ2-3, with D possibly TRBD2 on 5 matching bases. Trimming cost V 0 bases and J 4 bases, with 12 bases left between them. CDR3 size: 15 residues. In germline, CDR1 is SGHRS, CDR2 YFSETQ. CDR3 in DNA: TGCGCCAGCAGCTTGGGGACTGTTCGGGCAGATACGCAGTATTTT. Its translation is CASSLGTVRADTQYF.

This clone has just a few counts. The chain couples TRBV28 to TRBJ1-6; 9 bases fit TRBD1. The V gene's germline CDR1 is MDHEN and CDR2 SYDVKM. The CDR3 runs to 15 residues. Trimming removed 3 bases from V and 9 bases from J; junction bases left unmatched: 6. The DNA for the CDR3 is TGTGCCAGCAGTTTGATGGGACAGGGAAGTTCACCCCTCCACTTT. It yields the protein CASSLMGQGSSPLHF.